The 6 T cell receptor beta chains given below trace back to one sample, sequenced in a study of T-cell reconstitution after alpha-beta-depleted transplantation in children. The library targeted TCRbeta and was prepared with unique molecular identifiers. Using its own MiXCR run on the PCR reads, TCRdb lists one record per CDR3 protein. The sample records 250,000 to 400,000 distinct CDR3 sequences, 23% being singletons. The sample was PBMCs, mostly from graft donor cells, taken 180 days after TCRalphabeta/CD19-depleted stem cell transplant. These receptors all come from a male patient aged 10-17 years who had a stem cell transplant for acute lymphoblastic leukemia, so the T cells may come from the graft donor.

V is TRBV4-1 and J is TRBJ2-4, with D hard to call. Trimming cost V 5 bases and J 0 bases, with 11 bases left between them. CDR1 MGHRA and CDR2 YSYEKL come from the germline V gene. The CDR3 consists of 15 residues. The CDR3 loop is CASSVRTLAKNIQYF. The DNA for the CDR3 is TGCGCCAGCAGCGTTAGGACCCTAGCCAAAAACATTCAGTACTTC.

The chain carries TRBV5-1 and TRBJ2-6; D unresolved. The CDR3 sequence is 16 residues long. V was trimmed by 3 bases and J by 0 bases, leaving 10 bases between them. The germline CDR1 and CDR2 sequences are SGHRS and YFSETQ. CDR3 nucleotide sequence: TGCGCCAGCAGCTGGCCCCCGGACTCTGGGGCCAACGTCCTGACTTTC. Its translation: CASSWPPDSGANVLTF.

The chain uses TRBV7-9 and TRBJ2-7; D unresolved. CDR1 and CDR2 (germline): SEHNR, FQNEAQ (reference sequence). The V end lost 5 bases, the J end lost 1 base, and 9 bases lay between the germline ends. This CDR3 contains 13 residues. The CDR3, as DNA: TGTGCCAGCAGCCCAGCCGGGTCCTACGAGCAGTACTTC. It codes for CASSPAGSYEQYF.

The J gene is TRBJ1-2, the V gene TRBV12-3 or TRBV12-4; D is undetermined. Between the trimmed V and J ends, which lost 3 bases and 0 bases, there was a span of 5 bases. The CDR3 is made up of 13 amino acids. CDR3 region: CASSFTTNYGYTF. As DNA, the CDR3 is TGTGCCAGCAGTTTCACTACTAACTATGGCTACACCTTC.

The chain couples TRBV5-1 to TRBJ1-4; maybe TRBD1 (5 bases). CDR3 size: 15 residues. V was clipped by 4 bases and J by 14 bases, with 24 bases between them. Germline CDR1 SGHRS, CDR2 YFSETQ. Here the CDR3 reads CASSGTPGGSRVLFF. The CDR3 nucleotides are TGCGCCAGCAGCGGAACCCCGGGGGGAAGTCGTGTCCTGTTTTTT.

The chain uses TRBV20-1 and TRBJ2-3, with 9 bases lining up with TRBD1. The CDR3 spans 16 residues. Germline V gene data show CDR1 as DFQATT and CDR2 as SNEGSKA (reference sequence). The trim removed 0 bases at V and 5 bases at J, leaving 9 bases unmatched. This CDR3 reads CSARDLVQGAKDTQYF. The CDR3 DNA reads as TGCAGTGCTAGAGATCTCGTACAGGGGGCGAAAGATACGCAGTATTTT.